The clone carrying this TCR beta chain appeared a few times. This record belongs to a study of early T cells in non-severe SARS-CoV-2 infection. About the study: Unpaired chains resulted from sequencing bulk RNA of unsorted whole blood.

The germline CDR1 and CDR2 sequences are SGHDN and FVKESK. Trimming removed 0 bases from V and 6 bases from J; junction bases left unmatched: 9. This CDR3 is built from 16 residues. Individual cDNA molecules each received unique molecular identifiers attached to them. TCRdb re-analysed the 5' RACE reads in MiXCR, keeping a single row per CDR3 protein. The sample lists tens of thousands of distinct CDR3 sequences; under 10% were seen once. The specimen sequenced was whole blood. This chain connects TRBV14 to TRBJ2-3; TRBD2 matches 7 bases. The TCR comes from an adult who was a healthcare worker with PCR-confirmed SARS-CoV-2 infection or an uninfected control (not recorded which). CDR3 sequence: CASSQDAGDSRDTQYF. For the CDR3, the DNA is TGTGCCAGCAGCCAAGATGCGGGAGACTCAAGGGATACGCAGTATTTT.